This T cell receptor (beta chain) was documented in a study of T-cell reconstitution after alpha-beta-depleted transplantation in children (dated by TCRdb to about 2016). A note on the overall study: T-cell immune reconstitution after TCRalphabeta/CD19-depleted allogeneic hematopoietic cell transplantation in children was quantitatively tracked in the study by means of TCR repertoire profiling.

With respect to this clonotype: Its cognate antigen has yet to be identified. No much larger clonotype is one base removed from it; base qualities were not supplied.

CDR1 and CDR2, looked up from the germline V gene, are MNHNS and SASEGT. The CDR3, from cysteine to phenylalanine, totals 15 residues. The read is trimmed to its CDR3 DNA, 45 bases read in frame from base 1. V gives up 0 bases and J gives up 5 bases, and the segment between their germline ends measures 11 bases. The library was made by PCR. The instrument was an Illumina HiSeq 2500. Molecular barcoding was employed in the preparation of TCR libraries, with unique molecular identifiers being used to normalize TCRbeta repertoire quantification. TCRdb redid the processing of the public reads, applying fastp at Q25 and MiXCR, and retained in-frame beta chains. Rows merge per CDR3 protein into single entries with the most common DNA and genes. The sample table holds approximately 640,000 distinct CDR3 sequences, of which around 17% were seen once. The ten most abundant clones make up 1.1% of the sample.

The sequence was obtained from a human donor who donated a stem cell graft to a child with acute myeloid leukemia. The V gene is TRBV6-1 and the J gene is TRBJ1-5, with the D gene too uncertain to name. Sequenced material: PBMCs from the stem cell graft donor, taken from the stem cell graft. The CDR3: CASSEAHFGHQPQHF. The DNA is TGTGCCAGCAGTGAAGCCCACTTCGGACATCAGCCCCAGCATTTT.